The 14 T cell receptor beta chains presented below share a single source sample, sequenced in a study of blood T cells in healthy people across ages. Together with a sample-barcoded 5' primer, a J-beta primer mix was included in a second PCR lasting about 6 to 11 cycles. MiXCR, run by TCRdb on the 5' RACE reads, gives a single entry per CDR3 protein. The repertoire has roughly 1.5 million distinct CDR3 sequences, approximately 39% of them found once; the top ten carry under 5%. Sequencing was performed on blood. The receptors stem from a woman aged 18-30 years in good health.

A few counts support this clonotype. The rearrangement links TRBV7-2 to TRBJ2-1; 10 bases line up with TRBD1. The CDR3 contains 18 residues. CDR1 and CDR2 (germline): SGHTA, FQGNSA. The ends lost 4 bases at V and 1 base at J; junction bases unmatched: 10. The CDR3 bases are TGTGCCAGCAGCTCGAGGACCGGGGACAGGGGTTCCTACAATGAGCAGTTCTTC. Amino acids: CASSSRTGDRGSYNEQFF.

This clonotype has just a few counts. The genes are TRBV20-1 and TRBJ2-1, with 7 bases matching TRBD2. Germline assignment: CDR1 DFQATT and CDR2 SNEGSKA (reference sequence). Trimming removed 4 bases from V and 0 bases from J; junction bases left unmatched: 9. The CDR3 loop spans 16 amino acids. The CDR3 DNA reads as TGCAGTGCTACCGGGGGGAAGGCGGACTCCTACAATGAGCAGTTCTTC. Translating gives CSATGGKADSYNEQFF.

This rearrangement joins TRBV7-2 to TRBJ2-5; D is perhaps TRBD1 (6 bases). V lost 4 bases and J 5 bases, leaving 14 bases between the germline ends. The germline gives CDR1 SGHTA, CDR2 FQGNSA. The CDR3 length is 14 residues. CDR3 residues: CASSSQTGLETQYF. CDR3 DNA: TGTGCCAGCAGCTCGCAGACAGGTCTGGAGACCCAGTACTTC.

The gene calls are TRBV7-2 and TRBJ2-4, with 7 bases aligning to TRBD1. The J call could be wrong; TRBJ2-7 is a better fit for the DNA end. The CDR3 has 14 residues. From germline, CDR1 is SGHTA and CDR2 FQGNSA. The CDR3 nucleotides read TGTGCCAGCAGCGTAAGACAGGGTATCTGCGAGCAGTACTTC. Translated: CASSVRQGICEQYF.

This clonotype showed up many times. As DNA, the CDR3 is TGTGCCAGCAGTTTATCACTGAATGAGCAGTTCTTC. It encodes CASSLSLNEQFF. The chain recombines TRBV28 with TRBJ2-1, with D uncertain. The CDR3 has 12 residues. V lost 1 base and J 7 bases, leaving 5 bases between the germline ends. Germline V lookup: CDR1 MDHEN, CDR2 SYDVKM.

The chain couples TRBV20-1 to TRBJ2-3; D unclear. The CDR3 length is 12 residues. V lost 5 bases and J lost 1, with 7 bases in between. Germline lookup yields CDR1 DFQATT and CDR2 SNEGSKA (reference sequence). The CDR3 DNA is TGCAGTGCTCCGGAACGCACAGATACGCAGTATTTT. This sequence encodes CSAPERTDTQYF.

V gene TRBV4-2 combines with J gene TRBJ1-6; D is undetermined. V was trimmed by 0 bases and J by 4 bases, leaving 7 bases between them. CDR1 is LGHNA, CDR2 YNFKEQ, per germline. The CDR3 has 15 residues. CDR3 sequence (DNA): TGTGCCAGCAGCCAAGAAGGCCCTTATAATTCACCCCTCCACTTT. This codes for CASSQEGPYNSPLHF.

This clonotype came up a few times. The genes are TRBV27 and TRBJ1-2, with D possibly TRBD1 on 6 matching bases. The CDR3 consists of 13 residues. The germline gives CDR1 MNHEY, CDR2 SMNVEV (reference sequence). The V end was cut by 8 bases, the J end by 7 bases, with 17 bases between. CDR3 in DNA: TGTGCCAGCGGCTTACAGGGTATCTTTGGCTACACCTTC. This gives the protein CASGLQGIFGYTF.

This clonotype was observed a few times. The rearrangement uses TRBV29-1 and TRBJ1-2; D is undetermined. Germline values: CDR1 SQVTM, CDR2 ANQGSEA. The CDR3 consists of 11 residues. The CDR3 nucleotides read TGCAGTGCACCTCTTTCCTATGGCTACACCTTC. This translates into CSAPLSYGYTF.

The genes are TRBV27 and TRBJ2-7; the D is unclear. This CDR3 is built from 13 residues. V was cut by 5 bases and J by 2 bases, with 10 bases left in between. Germline assignment: CDR1 MNHEY and CDR2 SMNVEV (reference sequence). CDR3 nucleotides: TGTGCCAGCAGTCACCAGGCAGCCTACGAGCAGTACTTC. Its translation is CASSHQAAYEQYF.

The V gene is TRBV20-1, the J gene TRBJ2-7; 7 bases are shared with TRBD2. The junction had 18 bases not matched to a gene; V was cut back by 3 bases and J by 7 bases. Per germline, CDR1 DFQATT and CDR2 SNEGSKA (reference sequence). The CDR3 contains 16 residues. The CDR3: CSARPLEGTIHNEQYF. CDR3 sequence (DNA): TGCAGTGCTAGGCCCCTAGAGGGGACTATTCACAATGAGCAGTACTTC.

V and J are TRBV11-2 and TRBJ2-7; possibly TRBD1 or TRBD2 for D (5 bases each). This CDR3 has 15 residues. The germline CDR1 and CDR2 sequences are SGHAT and FQNNGV. V was cut by 6 bases and J by 0 bases, with 15 bases left in between. The CDR3 DNA reads TGTGCCAGCAGTCAAGGGGCTAGCAGCTCCTACGAGCAGTACTTC. Protein: CASSQGASSSYEQYF.

This clonotype was seen more than once but under ten times. The chain is built from TRBV20-1 and TRBJ2-1, with TRBD1 matching 9 bases. Germline V CDR1 and CDR2: DFQATT, SNEGSKA (reference sequence). The CDR3 has 14 amino acids. The V segment lost 2 bases and the J segment 8 bases; nucleotides outside the gene matches: 7. CDR3 region: CSARPGQGFYEQFF. In nucleotides, the CDR3 is TGCAGTGCTAGACCGGGACAGGGCTTCTATGAGCAGTTCTTC.

This clonotype turned up a few times. The genes are TRBV5-1 and TRBJ1-5; no clear D. There are 14 residues in the CDR3. Trimming shortened V by 3 bases and J by 3 bases, and 10 bases separated the two germline ends. Germline V CDR1 and CDR2: SGHRS, YFSETQ. CDR3 in amino acids: CASSSGEINQPQHF. CDR3 bases: TGCGCCAGCAGCTCCGGGGAGATCAATCAGCCCCAGCATTTT.